This T cell receptor (beta chain) was observed in a study of shared T cell receptors in the human thymus. Generated by immunoSEQ multiplex PCR, the TCRdb table keeps only in-frame clones and is missing some. This repertoire shows hundreds of thousands of clones, about 80% found once; its top ten account for 0.013%. This CDR3 has 15 residues. Germline V gene sequence: CDR1 SGHRS, CDR2 YFSETQ. V lost 4 bases to trimming and J lost 2 bases; unmatched junction nucleotides: 5. The sample was also reused in another study, on human thymus T cells. As that study records: Related research described strongly overlapping thymic repertoires in unrelated people.

The J gene is TRBJ2-1, the V gene TRBV5-1, with 8 positions matching TRBD2. The TCR originated in a boy less than two years old with a congenital heart defect. The sample consisted of thymocytes. The CDR3 nucleotides are TGCGCCAGCAGCCCAGCGGGAGATGCCTACAATGAGCAGTTCTTC. Its protein product is CASSPAGDAYNEQFF.